A single sample is the source of the 27 T cell receptor beta chains below, sequenced in a study of shared clonotypes between healthy human individuals. TCRdb keeps only in-frame clones here, not all; method: immunoSEQ multiplex PCR. The sample has some 1.1 million clones, approximately 80% seen once. Material: memory CD4+ T cells from PBMCs. The sample's subset: CD45RA-negative fraction. These receptors were collected from a man between 18 and 29 years old in good health. Some clones in this sample may be carry-over from other donors' samples.

The J gene is TRBJ2-7, the V gene TRBV7-9, with D perhaps being TRBD1 or TRBD2 (5 bases each). The germline CDR1 and CDR2 sequences are SEHNR and FQNEAQ (reference sequence). The CDR3 has 14 amino acids. Trimming removed 5 bases at V and 7 bases at J, with 18 bases between. The DNA for the CDR3 is TGTGCCAGCAGCCCCACCCGGGACCATGTTGAGCAGTACTTC. The encoded protein is CASSPTRDHVEQYF.

Only one count was recorded for this clone. The gene calls are TRBV5-1 and TRBJ2-1, with 10 nucleotides matching TRBD2. The germline V gene encodes CDR1 SGHRS and CDR2 YFSETQ. The CDR3 consists of 16 residues. V dropped 3 bases and J dropped 5; count of bases not matched to a gene: 8. The CDR3 nucleotides are TGCGCCAGCAGCTCTGGCCTAGCGGGAGTCCACAATGAGCAGTTCTTC. Amino acid sequence: CASSSGLAGVHNEQFF. The whole variable domain, filled in from reference TRBV5-1 and TRBJ2-1, reads KAGVTQTPRYLIKTRGQQVTLSCSPISGHRSVSWYQQTPGQGLQFLFEYFSETQRNKGNFPGRFSGRQFSNSRSEMNVSTLELGDSALYLCASSSGLAGVHNEQFFGPGTRLTVL.

V usage is TRBV2 and J usage is TRBJ2-5; D uncertain. The CDR3 totals 13 residues. Trimming stripped 6 bases from V and 2 bases from J, with 10 bases between. CDR1 and CDR2 from the germline V gene are SNHLY and FYNNEI. The CDR3 here is CASRRQTQETQYF. As DNA, the CDR3 is TGTGCCAGCAGACGGCAAACGCAAGAGACCCAGTACTTC.

This chain links TRBV7-9 with TRBJ2-3; D perhaps matches TRBD1 (5 bases). The germline gives CDR1 SEHNR, CDR2 FQNEAQ (reference sequence). The CDR3 has 18 residues. Trimming pared 5 bases from V and 0 bases from J, leaving 21 bases between. In nucleotides, the CDR3 is TGTGCCAGCAGCGTAATTGGGGCCGGCCGGTCTAGCACAGATACGCAGTATTTT. This sequence encodes CASSVIGAGRSSTDTQYF.

V gene TRBV4-2 combines with J gene TRBJ1-1; D ambiguous. The CDR3 runs 14 residues. Deletions cut 4 bases from V and 1 base from J, with 10 bases between. Looked up from germline, CDR1 is LGHNA and CDR2 is YNFKEQ. The CDR3 reads CASSLNRWNTEAFF. Here the CDR3 DNA reads TGTGCCAGCAGCCTTAACCGGTGGAACACTGAAGCTTTCTTT.

The chain is built from TRBV28 and TRBJ2-6; the match to TRBD2 covers 10 bases. Losses at the gene ends were 6 bases for V and 3 bases for J; bases not matched to a gene: 11. The CDR3 consists of 18 residues. CDR1 is MDHEN and CDR2 is SYDVKM in the germline V gene. This CDR3 reads CASSELAGRSGGANVLTF. The CDR3 bases are TGTGCCAGCAGCGAACTAGCGGGAAGATCGGGTGGGGCCAACGTCCTGACTTTC.

The chain links TRBV28 to TRBJ1-1, with 7 positions matching TRBD1. Per the germline V gene, CDR1 is MDHEN and CDR2 is SYDVKM. J was trimmed by 11 bases and V by 5 bases; bases with no gene match: 14. The length of the CDR3 is 14 residues. The CDR3 nucleotides read TGTGCCAGCAGTAGAACCGGGACAGCGCCTTTGGCTTTCTTT. Translated: CASSRTGTAPLAFF.

V is TRBV28 and J is TRBJ2-5; 9 bases match TRBD2. The end of the DNA fits TRBJ2-7 better, so the J call may be wrong. The CDR3 extends over 14 amino acids. Germline assignment: CDR1 MDHEN and CDR2 SYDVKM. The CDR3 loop is CASTSAGGPYEQYF. The CDR3 DNA reads TGTGCCAGCACCTCAGCGGGAGGCCCCTACGAGCAGTACTTC.

This clone was seen many times. The chain joins TRBV20-1 to TRBJ1-2; a possible D gene is TRBD1 (5 bases). Germline CDR1 is DFQATT and CDR2 is SNEGSKA (reference sequence). This CDR3 has 11 amino acids. V gave up 6 bases and J gave up 8 bases, with 13 bases separating them. CDR3 DNA: TGCAGTGCAACAGCAGGGAGGGGCTACACCTTC. Its translation is CSATAGRGYTF.

As regards this clone: The same CDR3 arises from other DNA sequences in this sample as well. This chain links TRBV5-1 with TRBJ1-1, with D possibly being TRBD1 (5 bases). This CDR3 is built from 13 residues. Looked up from germline, CDR1 is SGHRS and CDR2 is YFSETQ. V gave up 4 bases and J gave up 4 bases, with 11 bases separating them. CDR3 in DNA: TGCGCCAGCAGCCCGCAGGGCGGCACTGAAGCTTTCTTT. Protein product: CASSPQGGTEAFF.

This sequence joins TRBV9 and TRBJ1-1; D might be TRBD1 (6 bases). Germline CDR1 and CDR2: SGDLS and YYNGEE. CDR3 length equals 15 residues. Trimming took 2 bases from V and 3 from J, leaving 14 bases between them. CDR3 sequence (DNA): TGTGCCAGCAGCGTCGACTCAGGGGATTACACTGAAGCTTTCTTT. Translating gives CASSVDSGDYTEAFF.

Points on this clone: Other DNA sequences of this sample code for an identical CDR3. This rearrangement joins TRBV9 to TRBJ2-5; either TRBD1 or TRBD2 may supply D (5 bases each). V shed 2 bases and J shed 3 bases, with 8 bases lying between them. There are 13 residues in the CDR3. Germline V gene sequence: CDR1 SGDLS, CDR2 YYNGEE. The CDR3 coding sequence is TGTGCCAGCAGCGTCGGGACCAAAGAGACCCAGTACTTC. Translated: CASSVGTKETQYF.

The chain has TRBV2 and TRBJ1-2; TRBD1 matches 7 bases. This CDR3 is built from 15 residues. Germline-derived CDR1 and CDR2 are SNHLY and FYNNEI. The V segment lost 8 bases and the J segment 3 bases; nucleotides outside the gene matches: 12. In DNA form, the CDR3 reads TGTGCCAGCGATAAGACCCAGACAGGGTACTATGGCTACACCTTC. Its protein is CASDKTQTGYYGYTF.

J is TRBJ1-2 and V is TRBV27; D call uncertain. The CDR3 has 13 amino acids. Germline V CDR1 and CDR2: MNHEY, SMNVEV (reference sequence). V gave up 6 bases and J gave up 4 bases, with 12 bases separating them. CDR3 DNA: TGTGCCAGCAGCCGCGGACGGGGCTATGGCTACACCTTC. Encoded protein: CASSRGRGYGYTF.

The rearrangement joins TRBV10-1 to TRBJ2-3, with TRBD2 matching over 7 bases. V was pared by 6 bases and J by 4 bases, with 10 bases of the junction left unmatched. The CDR3 runs to 15 residues. Germline V gene sequence: CDR1 WNHNN, CDR2 SYGVQD (reference sequence). DNA for the CDR3: TGCGCCAGCAGCGAGGGGAGGGCCGGCTCAGATACGCAGTATTTT. It encodes CASSEGRAGSDTQYF.

The CDR3, as DNA: TGTGCCAGCAGCTTAGGGCCAGGCACCTACTACGAGCAGTACTTC. The encoded protein is CASSLGPGTYYEQYF. The chain carries TRBV7-2 and TRBJ2-7; no clear D gene. CDR1 is SGHTA and CDR2 is FQGNSA in the germline V gene. CDR3 size: 15 residues. The V gene lost 1 base and the J gene lost 3 bases, with 13 bases spanning the gap.

The J gene is TRBJ2-1, the V gene TRBV4-1; 7 nucleotides align to TRBD1. Germline assignment: CDR1 MGHRA and CDR2 YSYEKL. Germline trimming cut 5 bases from V and 0 bases from J; bases unmatched to any gene: 7. This CDR3 has 16 amino acids. The CDR3 sequence: CASSVHAGGSYNEQFF. For the CDR3, the DNA is TGCGCCAGCAGCGTACATGCAGGGGGCTCCTACAATGAGCAGTTCTTC.

This rearrangement joins TRBV11-1 to TRBJ2-5; 9 bases map to TRBD1. V lost 2 bases to trimming and J lost 7 bases; unmatched junction nucleotides: 11. Germline CDR1 and CDR2: SGHAT and FQDESV (reference sequence). The CDR3 loop spans 16 amino acids. This CDR3 reads CASSLYATGGVVTQYF. Here the CDR3 DNA reads TGTGCCAGCAGCTTATACGCAACAGGGGGCGTTGTGACCCAGTACTTC.

This clone was picked up one time. The gene calls are TRBV6-5 and TRBJ1-2; 9 bases agree with TRBD1. Trimming removed 6 bases from V and 2 bases from J; junction bases left unmatched: 7. The CDR3 extends over 15 amino acids. CDR1 and CDR2 from the germline V gene are MNHEY and SVGAGI. The CDR3 nucleotides are TGTGCCAGCAGACCAGGGACAGGGATAAACTATGGCTACACCTTC. Translation gives CASRPGTGINYGYTF.

The chain combines TRBV15 with TRBJ2-1; 9 bases align to TRBD2. Germline V gene lookup returns CDR1 LNHNV and CDR2 YYDKDF (reference sequence). The length of the CDR3 is 19 residues. Losses at the gene ends were 3 bases for V and 1 base for J; bases not matched to a gene: 13. The CDR3 region is CATSSISGSLWESYNEQFF. The CDR3 DNA reads TGTGCCACCAGCAGTATTAGCGGGAGCTTATGGGAGTCCTACAATGAGCAGTTCTTC.

The V call is TRBV5-4, the J call TRBJ1-1; D is uncertain. The germline CDR1 and CDR2 sequences are SGHNT and YYREEE (reference sequence). The CDR3 contains 15 residues. V dropped 1 base and J dropped 5 bases, with 15 bases sitting between them. The CDR3: CASSLQGTGRTEAFF. The CDR3 nucleotides read TGTGCCAGCAGCTTGCAAGGAACCGGAAGGACTGAAGCTTTCTTT. The whole variable domain, filled in from reference TRBV5-4 and TRBJ1-1, reads ETGVTQSPTHLIKTRGQQVTLRCSSQSGHNTVSWYQQALGQGPQFIFQYYREEENGRGNFPPRFSGLQFPNYSSELNVNALELDDSALYLCASSLQGTGRTEAFFGQGTRLTVV.

The J gene is TRBJ2-1, the V gene TRBV27, with TRBD2 matching over 11 bases. The CDR3 contains 16 residues. From germline, CDR1 is MNHEY and CDR2 SMNVEV (reference sequence). V shed 7 bases, J shed 4 bases, and the junction held 9 bases outside the gene matches. CDR3 protein: CASKPLAGGPYNEQFF. As DNA, the CDR3 is TGTGCCAGCAAACCCCTAGCGGGAGGACCATACAATGAGCAGTTCTTC.

This clone was detected only a few times. The V and J genes are TRBV5-4 and TRBJ1-4; D may be TRBD1 (6 bases). Germline V gene lookup returns CDR1 SGHNT and CDR2 YYREEE (reference sequence). Trimming took 4 bases from V and 8 from J, leaving 15 bases between them. CDR3 size: 14 residues. Written as DNA, the CDR3 is TGTGCCAGCAGCGCGGCCTCAGGGGAGGAAAAACTGTTTTTT. It codes for CASSAASGEEKLFF. The entire variable domain, with the rest obtained from reference TRBV5-4 and TRBJ1-4, is as follows: ETGVTQSPTHLIKTRGQQVTLRCSSQSGHNTVSWYQQALGQGPQFIFQYYREEENGRGNFPPRFSGLQFPNYSSELNVNALELDDSALYLCASSAASGEEKLFFGSGTQLSVL.

This clone was seen a single time. The rearrangement joins TRBV19 to TRBJ1-2; D remains unclear. CDR1 LNHDA and CDR2 SQIVND come from the germline V gene (reference sequence). There are 16 residues in the CDR3. V shed 1 base and J shed 2 bases, with 14 bases lying between them. CDR3 residues: CASSIGLRGINYGYTF. The CDR3, as DNA: TGTGCCAGTAGTATAGGTTTACGGGGAATCAACTATGGCTACACCTTC. Full variable domain (remainder filled in from reference TRBV19 and TRBJ1-2): DGGITQSPKYLFRKEGQNVTLSCEQNLNHDAMYWYRQDPGQGLRLIYYSQIVNDFQKGDIAEGYSVSREKKESFPLTVTSAQKNPTAFYLCASSIGLRGINYGYTFGSGTRLTVV.

The rearrangement links TRBV27 to TRBJ1-4; 8 bases match TRBD1. Germline V gene sequence: CDR1 MNHEY, CDR2 SMNVEV (reference sequence). The CDR3 loop spans 13 amino acids. With 6 bases clipped from V and 5 bases from J, the junction kept 2 bases outside the gene matches. CDR3 nucleotide sequence: TGTGCCAGCAGGGACAGGGCGAATGAAAAACTGTTTTTT. This gives the protein CASRDRANEKLFF.

V and J are TRBV15 and TRBJ1-5, with D uncertain. The CDR3 consists of 12 residues. The germline V and J ends were trimmed by 0 bases and 11 bases, with 8 bases remaining between them. Germline CDR1 LNHNV, CDR2 YYDKDF (reference sequence). CDR3 amino acids: CATSRDLGTQHF. The DNA for the CDR3 is TGTGCCACCAGCAGAGATCTGGGAACCCAGCATTTT.

V usage is TRBV19 and J usage is TRBJ2-5, with a weak D call TRBD2 (5 bases). V dropped 8 bases and J dropped 5 bases, with 9 bases sitting between them. The CDR3 has 11 amino acids. CDR1 LNHDA and CDR2 SQIVND come from the germline V gene (reference sequence). The CDR3 here is CASGSLETQYF. DNA of the CDR3: TGTGCCAGTGGGAGTTTGGAGACCCAGTACTTC.